This T cell receptor beta chain is drawn from a study of T cells in Graves' hyperthyroidism and ophthalmopathy. In this sample, this clonotype turned up many times. The antigen remains undetermined. This CDR3 has 13 residues. Germline CDR1 is MNHEY and CDR2 is SVGAGI. The V end was cut by 1 base, the J end by 3 bases, with 3 bases between. Uncontrolled infection, other autoimmune disease, pregnancy or lactation excluded patients. Study results and caveats: Appearing also in blood were most of the thyroid clonotypes expanded above 0.001.

Amplification targeted TCR beta CDR3 regions from RNA transcripts. During a first-round RT-PCR of the TCR CDR3, the HTBI primer set was used. Via MiXCR, TCRdb re-called the multiplex PCR reads, giving one row per CDR3 protein. The sample includes roughly 240,000 distinct CDR3 sequences, about 24% of them seen just once. The receptor was isolated from a woman aged 40 to 55 with Graves' ophthalmopathy. The specimen sequenced was blood. The genes are TRBV6-5 and TRBJ2-2; no reliable D call. CDR3 sequence reads: CASSYFYTGELFF. As DNA, the CDR3 is TGTGCCAGCAGTTACTTCTACACCGGGGAGCTGTTTTTT.